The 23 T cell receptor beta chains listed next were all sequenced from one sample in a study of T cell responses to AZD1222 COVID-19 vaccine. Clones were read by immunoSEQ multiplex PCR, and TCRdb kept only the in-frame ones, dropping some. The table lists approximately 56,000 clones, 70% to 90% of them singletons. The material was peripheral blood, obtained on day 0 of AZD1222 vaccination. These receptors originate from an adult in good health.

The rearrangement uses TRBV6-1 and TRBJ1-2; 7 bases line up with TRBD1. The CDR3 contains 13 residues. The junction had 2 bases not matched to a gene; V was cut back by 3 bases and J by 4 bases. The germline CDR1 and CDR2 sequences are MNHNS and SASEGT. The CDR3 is CASSDWDSYGYTF. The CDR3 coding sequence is TGTGCCAGCAGTGATTGGGACAGCTATGGCTACACCTTC.

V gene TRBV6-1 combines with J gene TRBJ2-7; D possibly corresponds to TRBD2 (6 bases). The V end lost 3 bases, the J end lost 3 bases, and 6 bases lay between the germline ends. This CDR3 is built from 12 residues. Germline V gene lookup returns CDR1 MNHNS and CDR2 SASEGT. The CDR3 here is CASSERDYEQYF. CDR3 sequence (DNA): TGTGCCAGCAGTGAGCGGGACTACGAGCAGTACTTC.

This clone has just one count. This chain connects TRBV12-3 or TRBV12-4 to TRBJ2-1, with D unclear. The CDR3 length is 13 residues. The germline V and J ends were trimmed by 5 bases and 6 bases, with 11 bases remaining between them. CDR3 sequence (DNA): TGTGCCAGCAGTGCAAGGGAAGGCAATGAGCAGTTCTTC. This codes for CASSAREGNEQFF.

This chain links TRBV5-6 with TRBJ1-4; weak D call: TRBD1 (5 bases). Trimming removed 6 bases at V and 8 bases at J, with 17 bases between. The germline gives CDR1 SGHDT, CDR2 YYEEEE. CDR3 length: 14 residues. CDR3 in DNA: TGTGCCAGCAACCTCGGCACAGGATCCGAAAAACTGTTTTTT. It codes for CASNLGTGSEKLFF.

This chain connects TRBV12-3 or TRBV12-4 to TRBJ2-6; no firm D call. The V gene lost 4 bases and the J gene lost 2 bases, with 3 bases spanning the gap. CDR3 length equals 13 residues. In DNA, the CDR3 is TGTGCCAGCAGTTCCACTGGGGCCAACGTCCTGACTTTC. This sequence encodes CASSSTGANVLTF.

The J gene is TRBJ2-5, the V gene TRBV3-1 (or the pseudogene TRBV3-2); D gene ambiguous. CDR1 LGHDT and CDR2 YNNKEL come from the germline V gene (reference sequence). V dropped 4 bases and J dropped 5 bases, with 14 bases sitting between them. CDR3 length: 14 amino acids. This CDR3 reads CASSPPSRPETQYF. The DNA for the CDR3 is TGTGCCAGCAGCCCTCCTAGTCGGCCGGAGACCCAGTACTTC.

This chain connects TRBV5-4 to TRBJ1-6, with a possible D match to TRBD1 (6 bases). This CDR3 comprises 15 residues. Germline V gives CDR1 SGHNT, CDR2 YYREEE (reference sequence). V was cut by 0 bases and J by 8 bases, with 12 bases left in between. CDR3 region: CASSLAGVRDSPLHF. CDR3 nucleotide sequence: TGTGCCAGCAGCTTGGCAGGGGTACGGGATTCACCCCTCCACTTT.

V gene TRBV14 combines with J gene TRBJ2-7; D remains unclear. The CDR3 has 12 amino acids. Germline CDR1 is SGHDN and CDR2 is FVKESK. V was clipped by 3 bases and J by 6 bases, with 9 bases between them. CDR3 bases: TGTGCCAGCAGCCAGGTGTCGAGCGAGCAGTACTTC. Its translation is CASSQVSSEQYF.

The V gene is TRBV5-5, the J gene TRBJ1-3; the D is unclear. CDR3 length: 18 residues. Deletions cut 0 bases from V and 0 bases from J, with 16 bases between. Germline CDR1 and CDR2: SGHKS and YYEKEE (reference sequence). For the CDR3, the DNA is TGTGCCAGCAGCTTGGCTCCTATGCAGTCGACCTCTGGAAACACCATATATTTT. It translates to CASSLAPMQSTSGNTIYF.

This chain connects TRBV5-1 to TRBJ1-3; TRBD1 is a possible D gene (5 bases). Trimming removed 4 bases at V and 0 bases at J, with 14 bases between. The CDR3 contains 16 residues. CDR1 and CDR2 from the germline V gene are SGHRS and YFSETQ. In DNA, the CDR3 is TGCGCCAGCAGCCGCAGGGAGGGCGGCTCTGGAAACACCATATATTTT. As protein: CASSRREGGSGNTIYF.

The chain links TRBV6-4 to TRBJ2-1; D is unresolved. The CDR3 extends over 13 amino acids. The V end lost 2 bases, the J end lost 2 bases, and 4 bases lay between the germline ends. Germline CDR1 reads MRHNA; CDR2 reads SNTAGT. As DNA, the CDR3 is TGTGCCAGCAGTGACGGGCCCTACAATGAGCAGTTCTTC. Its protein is CASSDGPYNEQFF.

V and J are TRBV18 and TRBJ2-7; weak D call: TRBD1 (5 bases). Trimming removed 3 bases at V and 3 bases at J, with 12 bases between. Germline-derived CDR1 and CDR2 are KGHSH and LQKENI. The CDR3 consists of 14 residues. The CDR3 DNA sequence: TGTGCCAGCTCACCCGGCCAGGGTTTCTACGAGCAGTACTTC. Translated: CASSPGQGFYEQYF.

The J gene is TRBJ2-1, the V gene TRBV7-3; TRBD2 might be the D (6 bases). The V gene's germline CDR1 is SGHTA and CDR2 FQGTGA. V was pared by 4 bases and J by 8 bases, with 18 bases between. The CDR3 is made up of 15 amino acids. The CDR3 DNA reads TGTGCCAGCAGCTCCCGGGGGTCCACGGTGGATGAGCAGTTCTTC. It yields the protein CASSSRGSTVDEQFF.

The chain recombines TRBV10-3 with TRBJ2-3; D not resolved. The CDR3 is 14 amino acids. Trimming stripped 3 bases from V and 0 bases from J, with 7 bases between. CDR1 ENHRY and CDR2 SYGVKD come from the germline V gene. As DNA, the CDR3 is TGTGCCATCAGTGACAGCCTAAGCACAGATACGCAGTATTTT. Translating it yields CAISDSLSTDTQYF.

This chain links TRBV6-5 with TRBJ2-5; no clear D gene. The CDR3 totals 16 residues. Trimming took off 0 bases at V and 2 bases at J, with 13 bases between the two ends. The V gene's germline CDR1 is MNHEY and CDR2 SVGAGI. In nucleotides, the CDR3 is TGTGCCAGCAGTTACTCATTTACGGGTCAGCAAGAGACCCAGTACTTC. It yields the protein CASSYSFTGQQETQYF.

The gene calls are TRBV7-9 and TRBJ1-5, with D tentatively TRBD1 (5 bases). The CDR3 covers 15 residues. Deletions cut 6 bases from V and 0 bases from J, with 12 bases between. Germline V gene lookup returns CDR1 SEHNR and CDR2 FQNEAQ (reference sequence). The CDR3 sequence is CASSSGGHSNQPQHF. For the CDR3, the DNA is TGTGCCAGCAGTTCCGGGGGTCATAGCAATCAGCCCCAGCATTTT.

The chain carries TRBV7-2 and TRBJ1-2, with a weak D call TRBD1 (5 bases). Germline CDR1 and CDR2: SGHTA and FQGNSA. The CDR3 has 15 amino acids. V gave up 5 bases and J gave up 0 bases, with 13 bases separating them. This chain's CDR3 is CASSPPGRANYGYTF. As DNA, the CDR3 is TGTGCCAGCAGCCCCCCAGGGAGAGCTAACTATGGCTACACCTTC.

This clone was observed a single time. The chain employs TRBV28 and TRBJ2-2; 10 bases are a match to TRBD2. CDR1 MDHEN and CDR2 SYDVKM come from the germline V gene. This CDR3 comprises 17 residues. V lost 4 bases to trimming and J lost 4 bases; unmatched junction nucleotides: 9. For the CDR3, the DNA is TGTGCCAGCAGTTGGACCCCTAGCGGGGGATTCACCGGGGAGCTGTTTTTT. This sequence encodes CASSWTPSGGFTGELFF.

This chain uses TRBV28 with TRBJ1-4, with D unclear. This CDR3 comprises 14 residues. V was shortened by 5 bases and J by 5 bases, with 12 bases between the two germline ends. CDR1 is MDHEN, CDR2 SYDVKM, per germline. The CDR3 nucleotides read TGTGCCAGCAGTAAACCCCTCGGGAATGAAAAACTGTTTTTT. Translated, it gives CASSKPLGNEKLFF. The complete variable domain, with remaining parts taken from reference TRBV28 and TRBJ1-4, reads DVKVTQSSRYLVKRTGEKVFLECVQDMDHENMFWYRQDPGLGLRLIYFSYDVKMKEKGDIPEGYSVSREKKERFSLILESASTNQTSMYLCASSKPLGNEKLFFGSGTQLSVL.

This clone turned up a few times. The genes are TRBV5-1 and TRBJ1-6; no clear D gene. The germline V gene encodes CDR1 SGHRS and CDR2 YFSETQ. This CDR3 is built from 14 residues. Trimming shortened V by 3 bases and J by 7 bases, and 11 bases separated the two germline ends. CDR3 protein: CASSSDGKNSPLHF. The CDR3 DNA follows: TGCGCCAGCAGCTCGGACGGGAAGAATTCACCCCTCCACTTT.

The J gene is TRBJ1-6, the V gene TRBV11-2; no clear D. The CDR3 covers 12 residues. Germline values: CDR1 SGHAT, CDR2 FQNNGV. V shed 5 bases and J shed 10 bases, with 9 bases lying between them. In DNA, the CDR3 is TGTGCCAGCAGCCCCGGCTCCTCACCCCTCCACTTT. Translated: CASSPGSSPLHF.

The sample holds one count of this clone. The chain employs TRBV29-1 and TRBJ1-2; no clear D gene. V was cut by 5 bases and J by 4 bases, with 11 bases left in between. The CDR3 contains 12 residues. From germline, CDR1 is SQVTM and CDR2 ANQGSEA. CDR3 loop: CSVRANAYGYTF. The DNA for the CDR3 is TGCAGCGTTCGGGCTAACGCCTATGGCTACACCTTC. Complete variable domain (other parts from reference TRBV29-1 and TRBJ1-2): SAVISQKPSRDICQRGTSLTIQCQVDSQVTMMFWYRQQPGQSLTLIATANQGSEATYESGFVIDKFPISRPNLTFSTLTVSNMSPEDSSIYLCSVRANAYGYTFGSGTRLTVV.

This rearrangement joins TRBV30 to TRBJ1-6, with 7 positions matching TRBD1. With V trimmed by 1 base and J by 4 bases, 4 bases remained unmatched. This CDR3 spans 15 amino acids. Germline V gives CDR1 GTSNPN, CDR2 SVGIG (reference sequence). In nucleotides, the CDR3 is TGTGCCTGGAGTGCCGGACAGGAATATAATTCACCCCTCCACTTT. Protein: CAWSAGQEYNSPLHF. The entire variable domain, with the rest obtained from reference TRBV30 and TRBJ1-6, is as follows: SQTIHQWPATLVQPVGSPLSLECTVEGTSNPNLYWYRQAAGRGLQLLFYSVGIGQISSEVPQNLSASRPQDRQFILSSKKLLLSDSGFYLCAWSAGQEYNSPLHFGNGTRLTVT.